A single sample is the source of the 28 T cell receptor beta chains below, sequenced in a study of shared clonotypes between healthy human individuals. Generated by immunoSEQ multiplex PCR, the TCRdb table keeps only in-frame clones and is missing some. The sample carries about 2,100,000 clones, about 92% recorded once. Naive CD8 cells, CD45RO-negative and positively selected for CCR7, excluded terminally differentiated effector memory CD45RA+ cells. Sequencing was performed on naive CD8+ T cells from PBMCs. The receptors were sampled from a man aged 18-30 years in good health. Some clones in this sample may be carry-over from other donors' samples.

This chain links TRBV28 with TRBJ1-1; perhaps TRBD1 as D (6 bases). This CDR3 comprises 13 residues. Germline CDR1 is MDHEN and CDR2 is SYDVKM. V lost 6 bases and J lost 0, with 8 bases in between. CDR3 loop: CASSRGMNTEAFF. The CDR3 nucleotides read TGTGCCAGCAGCAGGGGCATGAACACTGAAGCTTTCTTT.

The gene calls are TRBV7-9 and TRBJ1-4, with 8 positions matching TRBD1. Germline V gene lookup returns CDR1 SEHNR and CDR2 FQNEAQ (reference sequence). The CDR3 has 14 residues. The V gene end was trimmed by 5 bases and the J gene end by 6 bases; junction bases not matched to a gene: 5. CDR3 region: CASSQDREDEKLFF. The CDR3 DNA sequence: TGTGCCAGCAGCCAGGACAGGGAGGATGAAAAACTGTTTTTT.

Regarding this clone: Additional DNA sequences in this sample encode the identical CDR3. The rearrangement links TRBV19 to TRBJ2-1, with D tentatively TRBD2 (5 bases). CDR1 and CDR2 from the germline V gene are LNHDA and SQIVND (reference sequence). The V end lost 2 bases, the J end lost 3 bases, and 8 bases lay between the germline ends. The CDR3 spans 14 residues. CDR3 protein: CASSIRDLYNEQFF. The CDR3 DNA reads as TGTGCCAGTAGTATACGGGATCTCTACAATGAGCAGTTCTTC. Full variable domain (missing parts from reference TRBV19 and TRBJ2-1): DGGITQSPKYLFRKEGQNVTLSCEQNLNHDAMYWYRQDPGQGLRLIYYSQIVNDFQKGDIAEGYSVSREKKESFPLTVTSAQKNPTAFYLCASSIRDLYNEQFFGPGTRLTVL.

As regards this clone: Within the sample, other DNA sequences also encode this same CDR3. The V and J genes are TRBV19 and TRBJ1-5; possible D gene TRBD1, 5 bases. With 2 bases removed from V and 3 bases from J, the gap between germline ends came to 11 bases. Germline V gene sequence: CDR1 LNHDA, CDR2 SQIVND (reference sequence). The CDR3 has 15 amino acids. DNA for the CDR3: TGTGCCAGTAGTATAAGCGCAGGGCCCAATCAGCCCCAGCATTTT. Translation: CASSISAGPNQPQHF.

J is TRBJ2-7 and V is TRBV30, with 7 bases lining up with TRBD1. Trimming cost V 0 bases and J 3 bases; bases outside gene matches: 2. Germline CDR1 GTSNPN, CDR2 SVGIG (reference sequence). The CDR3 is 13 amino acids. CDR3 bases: TGTGCCTGGAGTGTAAGGGGGCTCTACGAGCAGTACTTC. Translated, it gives CAWSVRGLYEQYF.

The CDR3 DNA is TGTGCCAGCAGTTTTTGGCCCCCTAGCGGGACTACAGATACGCAGTATTTT. Protein: CASSFWPPSGTTDTQYF. The chain uses TRBV27 and TRBJ2-3, with 9 bases that match TRBD2. Trimming took 3 bases from V and 3 from J; bases not matched to a gene: 10. The germline CDR1 and CDR2 sequences are MNHEY and SMNVEV (reference sequence). This CDR3 has 17 amino acids.

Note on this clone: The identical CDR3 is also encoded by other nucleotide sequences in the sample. In DNA form, the CDR3 reads TGTGCCAGCAGCGTAGGAGGCCCCTCCTACGAGCAGTACTTC. Its protein is CASSVGGPSYEQYF. V usage is TRBV9 and J usage is TRBJ2-7; D is unclear. CDR1 and CDR2 from the germline V gene are SGDLS and YYNGEE. The V end was cut by 0 bases, the J end by 0 bases, with 7 bases between. The CDR3 contains 14 residues.

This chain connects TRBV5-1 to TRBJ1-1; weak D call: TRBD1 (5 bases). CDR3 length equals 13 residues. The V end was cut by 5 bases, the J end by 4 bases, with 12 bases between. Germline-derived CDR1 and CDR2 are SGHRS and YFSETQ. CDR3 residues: CASRGRAGTEAFF. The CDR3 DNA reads TGCGCCAGCAGGGGCAGGGCGGGCACTGAAGCTTTCTTT. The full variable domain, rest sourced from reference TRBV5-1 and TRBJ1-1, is KAGVTQTPRYLIKTRGQQVTLSCSPISGHRSVSWYQQTPGQGLQFLFEYFSETQRNKGNFPGRFSGRQFSNSRSEMNVSTLELGDSALYLCASRGRAGTEAFFGQGTRLTVV.

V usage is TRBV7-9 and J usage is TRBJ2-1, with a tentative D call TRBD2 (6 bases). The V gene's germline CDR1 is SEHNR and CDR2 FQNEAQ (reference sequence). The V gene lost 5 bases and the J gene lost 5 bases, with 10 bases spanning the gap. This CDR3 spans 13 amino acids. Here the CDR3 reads CASSRSGDNEQFF. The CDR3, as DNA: TGTGCCAGCAGCCGTAGCGGCGACAATGAGCAGTTCTTC. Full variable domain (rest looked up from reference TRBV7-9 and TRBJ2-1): DTGVSQNPRHKITKRGQNVTFRCDPISEHNRLYWYRQTLGQGPEFLTYFQNEAQLEKSRLLSDRFSAERPKGSFSTLEIQRTEQGDSAMYLCASSRSGDNEQFFGPGTRLTVL.

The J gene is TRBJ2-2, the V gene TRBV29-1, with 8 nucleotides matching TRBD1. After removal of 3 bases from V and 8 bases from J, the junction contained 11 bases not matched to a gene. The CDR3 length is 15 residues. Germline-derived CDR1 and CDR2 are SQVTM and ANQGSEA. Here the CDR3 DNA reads TGCAGCGTTGACAGGGGGCTGAGACCGGAGGGGGAGCTGTTTTTT. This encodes CSVDRGLRPEGELFF.

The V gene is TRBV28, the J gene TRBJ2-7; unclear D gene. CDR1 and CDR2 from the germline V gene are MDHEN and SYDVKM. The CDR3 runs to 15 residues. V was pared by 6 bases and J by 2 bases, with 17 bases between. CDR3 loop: CASSSPEEDPYEQYF. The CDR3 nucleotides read TGTGCCAGCAGCAGCCCCGAGGAAGATCCCTACGAGCAGTACTTC.

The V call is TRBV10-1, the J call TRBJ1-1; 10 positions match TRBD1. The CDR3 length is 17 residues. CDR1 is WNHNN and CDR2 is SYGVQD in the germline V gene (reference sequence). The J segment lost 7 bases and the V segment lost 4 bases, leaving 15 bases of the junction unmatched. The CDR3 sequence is CASSAPDRDRGQLEAFF. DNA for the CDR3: TGCGCCAGCAGTGCACCCGACCGGGACAGGGGTCAGCTTGAAGCTTTCTTT.

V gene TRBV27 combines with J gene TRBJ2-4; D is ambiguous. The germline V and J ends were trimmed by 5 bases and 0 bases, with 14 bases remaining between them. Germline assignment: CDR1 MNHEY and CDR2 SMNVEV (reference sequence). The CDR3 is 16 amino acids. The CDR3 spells CASSAEHTLAKNIQYF. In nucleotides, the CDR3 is TGTGCCAGCAGTGCGGAGCATACTTTAGCCAAAAACATTCAGTACTTC.

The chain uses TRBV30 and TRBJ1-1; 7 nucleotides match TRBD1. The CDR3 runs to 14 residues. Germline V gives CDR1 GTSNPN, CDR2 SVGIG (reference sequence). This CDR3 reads CALRLRGPGTEAFF. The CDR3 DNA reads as TGTGCACTCCGGCTGAGGGGGCCGGGCACTGAAGCTTTCTTT.

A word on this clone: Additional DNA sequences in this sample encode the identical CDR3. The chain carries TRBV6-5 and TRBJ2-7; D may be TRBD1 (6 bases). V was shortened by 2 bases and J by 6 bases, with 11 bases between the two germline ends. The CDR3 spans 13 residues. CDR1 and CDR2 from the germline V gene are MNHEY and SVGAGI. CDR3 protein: CASSYRRGGEQYF. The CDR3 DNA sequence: TGTGCCAGCAGTTACCGCAGGGGTGGCGAGCAGTACTTC.

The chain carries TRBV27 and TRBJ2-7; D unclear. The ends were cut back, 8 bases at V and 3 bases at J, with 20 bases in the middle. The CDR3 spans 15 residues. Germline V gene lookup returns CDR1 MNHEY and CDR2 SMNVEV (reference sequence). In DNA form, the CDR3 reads TGTGCCAGCGTCCCTTTTGGTTCCGGCAGCTACGAGCAGTACTTC. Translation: CASVPFGSGSYEQYF.

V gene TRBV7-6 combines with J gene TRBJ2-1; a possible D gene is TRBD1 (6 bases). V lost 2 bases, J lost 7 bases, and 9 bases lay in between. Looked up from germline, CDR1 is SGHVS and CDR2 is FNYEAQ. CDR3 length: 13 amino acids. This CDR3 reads CASSLTTGNEQFF. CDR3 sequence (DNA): TGTGCCAGCAGCTTAACGACAGGTAATGAGCAGTTCTTC.

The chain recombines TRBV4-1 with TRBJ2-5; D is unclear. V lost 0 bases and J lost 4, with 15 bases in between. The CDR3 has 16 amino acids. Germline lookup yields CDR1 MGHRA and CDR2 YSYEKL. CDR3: CASSQDIRWGTETQYF. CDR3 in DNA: TGCGCCAGCAGCCAAGATATCCGTTGGGGTACAGAGACCCAGTACTTC.

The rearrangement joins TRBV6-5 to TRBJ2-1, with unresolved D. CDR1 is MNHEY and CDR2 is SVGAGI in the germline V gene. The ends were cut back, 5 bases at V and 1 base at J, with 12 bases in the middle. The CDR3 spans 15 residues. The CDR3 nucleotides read TGTGCCAGCAGTATCACGGGTTCGTCCTACAATGAGCAGTTCTTC. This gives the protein CASSITGSSYNEQFF.

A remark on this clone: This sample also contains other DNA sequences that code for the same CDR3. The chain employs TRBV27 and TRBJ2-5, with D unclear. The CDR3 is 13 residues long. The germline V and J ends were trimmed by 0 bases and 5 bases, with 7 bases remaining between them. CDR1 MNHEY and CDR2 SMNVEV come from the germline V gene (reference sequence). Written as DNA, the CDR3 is TGTGCCAGCAGTTTATCCAGGCGCGAGACCCAGTACTTC. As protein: CASSLSRRETQYF.

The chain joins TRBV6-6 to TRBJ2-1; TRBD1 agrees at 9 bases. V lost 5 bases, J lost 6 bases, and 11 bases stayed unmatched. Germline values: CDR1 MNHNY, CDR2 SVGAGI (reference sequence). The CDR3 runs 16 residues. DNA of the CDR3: TGTGCCAGCAGTACCCCGGACAGGGGTTTTTTCAATGAGCAGTTCTTC. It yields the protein CASSTPDRGFFNEQFF.

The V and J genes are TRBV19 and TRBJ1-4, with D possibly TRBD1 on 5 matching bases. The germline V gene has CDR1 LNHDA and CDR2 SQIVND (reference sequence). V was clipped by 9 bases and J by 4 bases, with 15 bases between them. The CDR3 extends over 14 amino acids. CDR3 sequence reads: CASRSGHSNEKLFF. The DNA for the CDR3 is TGTGCCAGCCGCTCTGGACACAGTAATGAAAAACTGTTTTTT.

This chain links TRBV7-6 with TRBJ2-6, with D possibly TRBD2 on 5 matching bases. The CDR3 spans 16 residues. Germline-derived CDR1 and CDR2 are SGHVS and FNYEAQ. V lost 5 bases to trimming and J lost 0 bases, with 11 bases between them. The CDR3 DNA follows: TGTGCCAGCAGCCCCGGACTGAACTCTGGGGCCAACGTCCTGACTTTC. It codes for CASSPGLNSGANVLTF. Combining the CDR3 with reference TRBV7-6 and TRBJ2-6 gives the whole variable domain GAGVSQSPRYKVTKRGQDVALRCDPISGHVSLYWYRQALGQGPEFLTYFNYEAQQDKSGLPNDRFSAERPEGSISTLTIQRTEQRDSAMYRCASSPGLNSGANVLTFGAGSRLTVL.

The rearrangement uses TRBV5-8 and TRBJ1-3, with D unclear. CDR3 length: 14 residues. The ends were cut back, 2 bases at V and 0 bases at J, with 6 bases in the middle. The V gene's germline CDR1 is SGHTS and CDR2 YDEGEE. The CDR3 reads CASSFGYSGNTIYF. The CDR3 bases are TGTGCCAGCAGCTTTGGGTACTCTGGAAACACCATATATTTT.

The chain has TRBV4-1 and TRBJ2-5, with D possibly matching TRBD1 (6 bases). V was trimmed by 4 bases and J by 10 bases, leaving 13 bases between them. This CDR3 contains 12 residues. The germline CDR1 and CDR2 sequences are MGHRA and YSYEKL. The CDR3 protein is CASSPNRGSQYF. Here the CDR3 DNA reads TGCGCCAGCAGCCCCAATAGGGGGAGCCAGTACTTC.

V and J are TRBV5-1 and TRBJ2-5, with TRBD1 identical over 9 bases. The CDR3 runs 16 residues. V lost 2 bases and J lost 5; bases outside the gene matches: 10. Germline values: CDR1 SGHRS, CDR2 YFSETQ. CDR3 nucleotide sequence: TGCGCCAGCAGCTTTACCGGGACAGGGCTGGGGGAGACCCAGTACTTC. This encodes CASSFTGTGLGETQYF.

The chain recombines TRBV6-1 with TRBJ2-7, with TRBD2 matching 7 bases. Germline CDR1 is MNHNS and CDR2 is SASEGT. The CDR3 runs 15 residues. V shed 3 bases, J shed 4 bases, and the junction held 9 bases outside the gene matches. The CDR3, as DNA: TGTGCCAGCAGTGACCTGGGACTAAGCCTATACGAGCAGTACTTC. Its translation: CASSDLGLSLYEQYF.

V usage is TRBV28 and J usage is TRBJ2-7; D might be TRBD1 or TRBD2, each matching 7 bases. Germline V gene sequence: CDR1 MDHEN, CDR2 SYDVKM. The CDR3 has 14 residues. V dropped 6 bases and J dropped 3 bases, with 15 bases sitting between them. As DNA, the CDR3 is TGTGCCAGCAGGTTTACAGGGGAGGGCTACGAGCAGTACTTC. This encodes CASRFTGEGYEQYF.